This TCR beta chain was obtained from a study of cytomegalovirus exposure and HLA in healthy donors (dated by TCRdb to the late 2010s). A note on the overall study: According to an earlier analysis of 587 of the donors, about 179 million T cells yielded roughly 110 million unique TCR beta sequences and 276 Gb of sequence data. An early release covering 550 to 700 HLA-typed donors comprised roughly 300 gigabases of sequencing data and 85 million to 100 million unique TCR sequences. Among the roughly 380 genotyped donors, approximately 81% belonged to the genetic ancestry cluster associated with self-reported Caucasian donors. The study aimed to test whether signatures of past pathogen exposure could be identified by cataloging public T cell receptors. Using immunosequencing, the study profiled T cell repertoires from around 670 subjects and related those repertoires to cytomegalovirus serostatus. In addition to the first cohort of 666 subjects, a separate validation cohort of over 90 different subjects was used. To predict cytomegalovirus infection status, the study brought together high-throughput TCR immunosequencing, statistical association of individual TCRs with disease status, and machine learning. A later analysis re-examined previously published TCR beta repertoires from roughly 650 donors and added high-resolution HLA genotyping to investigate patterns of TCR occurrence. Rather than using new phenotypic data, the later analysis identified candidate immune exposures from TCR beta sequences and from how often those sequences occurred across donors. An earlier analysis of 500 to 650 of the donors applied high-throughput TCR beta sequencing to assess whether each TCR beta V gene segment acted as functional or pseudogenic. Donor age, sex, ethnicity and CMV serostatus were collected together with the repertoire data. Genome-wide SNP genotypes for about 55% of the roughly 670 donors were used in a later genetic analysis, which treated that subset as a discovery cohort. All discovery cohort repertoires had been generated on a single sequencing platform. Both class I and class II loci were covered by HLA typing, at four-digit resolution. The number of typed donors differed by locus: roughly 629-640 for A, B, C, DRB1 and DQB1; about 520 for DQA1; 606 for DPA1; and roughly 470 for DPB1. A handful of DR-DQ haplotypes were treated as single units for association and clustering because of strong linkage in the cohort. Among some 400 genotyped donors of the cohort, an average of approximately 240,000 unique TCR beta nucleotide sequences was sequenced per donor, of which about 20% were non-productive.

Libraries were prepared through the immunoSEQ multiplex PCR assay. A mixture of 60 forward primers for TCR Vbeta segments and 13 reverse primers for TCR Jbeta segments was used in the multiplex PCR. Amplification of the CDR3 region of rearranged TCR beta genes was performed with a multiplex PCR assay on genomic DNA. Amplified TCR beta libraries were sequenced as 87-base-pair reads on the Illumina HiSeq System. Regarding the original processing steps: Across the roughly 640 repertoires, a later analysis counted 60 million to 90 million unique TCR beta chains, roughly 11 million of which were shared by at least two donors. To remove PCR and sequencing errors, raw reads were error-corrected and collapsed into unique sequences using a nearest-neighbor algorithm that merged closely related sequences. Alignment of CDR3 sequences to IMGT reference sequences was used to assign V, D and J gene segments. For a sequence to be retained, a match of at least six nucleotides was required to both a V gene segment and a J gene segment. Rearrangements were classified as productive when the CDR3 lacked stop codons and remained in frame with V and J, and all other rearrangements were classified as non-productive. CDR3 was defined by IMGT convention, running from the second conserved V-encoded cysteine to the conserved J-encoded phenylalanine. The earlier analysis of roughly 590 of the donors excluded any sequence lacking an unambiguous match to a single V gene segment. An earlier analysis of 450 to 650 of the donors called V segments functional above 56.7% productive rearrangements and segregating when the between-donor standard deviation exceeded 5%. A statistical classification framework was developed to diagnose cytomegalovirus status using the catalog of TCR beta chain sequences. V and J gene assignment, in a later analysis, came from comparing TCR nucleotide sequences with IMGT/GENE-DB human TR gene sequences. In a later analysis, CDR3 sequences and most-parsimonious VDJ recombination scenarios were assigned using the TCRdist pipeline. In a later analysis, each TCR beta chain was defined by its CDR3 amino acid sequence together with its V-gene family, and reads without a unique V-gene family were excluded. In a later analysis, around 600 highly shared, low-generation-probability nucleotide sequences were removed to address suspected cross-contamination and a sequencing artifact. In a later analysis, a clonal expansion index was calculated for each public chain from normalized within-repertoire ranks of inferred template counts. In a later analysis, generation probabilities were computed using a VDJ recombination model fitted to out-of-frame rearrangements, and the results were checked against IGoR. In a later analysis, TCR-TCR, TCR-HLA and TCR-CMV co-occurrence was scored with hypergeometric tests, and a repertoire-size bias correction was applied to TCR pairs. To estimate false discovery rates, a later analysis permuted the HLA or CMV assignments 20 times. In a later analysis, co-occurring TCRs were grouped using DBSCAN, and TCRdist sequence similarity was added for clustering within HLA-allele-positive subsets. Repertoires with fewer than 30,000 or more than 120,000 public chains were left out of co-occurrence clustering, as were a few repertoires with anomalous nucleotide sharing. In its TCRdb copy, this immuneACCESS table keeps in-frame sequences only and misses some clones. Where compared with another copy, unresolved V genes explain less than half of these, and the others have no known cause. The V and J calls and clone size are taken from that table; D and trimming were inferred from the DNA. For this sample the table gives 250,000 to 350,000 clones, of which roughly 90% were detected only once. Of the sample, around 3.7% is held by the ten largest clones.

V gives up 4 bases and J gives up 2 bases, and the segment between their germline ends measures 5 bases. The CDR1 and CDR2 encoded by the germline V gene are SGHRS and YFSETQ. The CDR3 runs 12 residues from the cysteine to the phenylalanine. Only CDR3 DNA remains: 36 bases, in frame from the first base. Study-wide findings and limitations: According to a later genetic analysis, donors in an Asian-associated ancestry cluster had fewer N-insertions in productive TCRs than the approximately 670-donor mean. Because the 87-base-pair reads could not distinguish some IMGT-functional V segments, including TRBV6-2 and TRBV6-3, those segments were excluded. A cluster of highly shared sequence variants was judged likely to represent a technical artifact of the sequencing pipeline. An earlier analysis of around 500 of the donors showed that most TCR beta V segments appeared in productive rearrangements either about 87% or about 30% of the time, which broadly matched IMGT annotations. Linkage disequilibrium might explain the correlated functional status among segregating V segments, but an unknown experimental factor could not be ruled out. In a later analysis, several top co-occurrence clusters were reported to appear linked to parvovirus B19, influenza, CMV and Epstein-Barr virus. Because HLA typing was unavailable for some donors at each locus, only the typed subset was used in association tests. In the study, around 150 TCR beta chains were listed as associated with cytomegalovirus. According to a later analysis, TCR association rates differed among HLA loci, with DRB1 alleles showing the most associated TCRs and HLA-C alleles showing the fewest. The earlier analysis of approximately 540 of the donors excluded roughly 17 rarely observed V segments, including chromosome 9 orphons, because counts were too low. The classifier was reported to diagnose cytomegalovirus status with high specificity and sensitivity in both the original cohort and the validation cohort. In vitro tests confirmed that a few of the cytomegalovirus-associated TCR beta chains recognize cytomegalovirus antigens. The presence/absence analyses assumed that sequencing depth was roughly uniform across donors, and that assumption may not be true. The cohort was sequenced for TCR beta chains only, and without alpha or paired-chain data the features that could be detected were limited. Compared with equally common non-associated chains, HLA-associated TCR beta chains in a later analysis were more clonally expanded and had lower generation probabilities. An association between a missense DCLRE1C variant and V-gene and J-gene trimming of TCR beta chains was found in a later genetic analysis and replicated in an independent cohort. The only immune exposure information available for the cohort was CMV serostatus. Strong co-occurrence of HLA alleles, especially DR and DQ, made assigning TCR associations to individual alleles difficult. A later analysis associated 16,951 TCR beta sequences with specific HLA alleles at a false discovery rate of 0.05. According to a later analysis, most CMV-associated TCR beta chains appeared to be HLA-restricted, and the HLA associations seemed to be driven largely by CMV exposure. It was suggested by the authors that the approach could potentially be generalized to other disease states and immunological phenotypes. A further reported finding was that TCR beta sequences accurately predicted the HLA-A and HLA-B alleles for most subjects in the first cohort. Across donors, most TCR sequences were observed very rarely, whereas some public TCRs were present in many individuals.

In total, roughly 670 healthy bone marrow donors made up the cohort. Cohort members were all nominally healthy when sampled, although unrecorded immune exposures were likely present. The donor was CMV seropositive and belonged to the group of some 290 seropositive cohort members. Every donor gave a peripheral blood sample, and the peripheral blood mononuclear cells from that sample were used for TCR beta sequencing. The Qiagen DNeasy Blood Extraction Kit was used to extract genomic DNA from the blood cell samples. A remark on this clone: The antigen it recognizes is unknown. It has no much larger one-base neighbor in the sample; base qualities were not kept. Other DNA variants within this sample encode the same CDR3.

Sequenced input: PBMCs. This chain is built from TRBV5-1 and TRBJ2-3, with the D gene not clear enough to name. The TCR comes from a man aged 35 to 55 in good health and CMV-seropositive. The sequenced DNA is TGCGCCAGCAGCCTATCCACAGATACGCAGTATTTT. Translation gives CASSLSTDTQYF.